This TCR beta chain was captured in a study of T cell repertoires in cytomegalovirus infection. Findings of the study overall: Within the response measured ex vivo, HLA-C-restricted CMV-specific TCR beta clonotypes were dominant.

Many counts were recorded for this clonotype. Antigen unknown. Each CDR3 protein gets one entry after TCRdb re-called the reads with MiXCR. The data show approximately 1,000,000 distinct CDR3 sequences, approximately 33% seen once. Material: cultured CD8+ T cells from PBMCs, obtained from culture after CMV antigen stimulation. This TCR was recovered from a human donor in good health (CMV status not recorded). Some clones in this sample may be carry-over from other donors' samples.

CDR3 region: CASTLSGGPLQETQYF. CDR3 bases: TGTGCCAGCACCCTTAGCGGGGGACCCCTCCAGGAGACCCAGTACTTC. The chain has TRBV7-2 and TRBJ2-5; 9 positions agree with TRBD2. The CDR3 consists of 16 residues. The ends lost 7 bases at V and 5 bases at J; junction bases unmatched: 14. Per germline, CDR1 SGHTA and CDR2 FQGNSA.